A selection of T cell receptor beta chains follows, all from one sample in a study of cytomegalovirus exposure and HLA in healthy donors. Profiled with immunoSEQ multiplex PCR; TCRdb holds only in-frame clones, not every one. The table lists around 200,000 clones, roughly 84% of them singletons. The sample taken for sequencing was PBMCs. The origin of the receptors is a girl between 5 and 17 years old in good health and CMV-seronegative. Both conserved end residues are part of each CDR3. The order of the fields is clone size, J gene, V gene, D gene, CDR3 protein, CDR3 DNA. The D gene is left open where the match is weak. A row's size may be missing; if present it is once, few, many or a size class.

>NA|TRBJ2-1|TRBV7-2|NA
CASSQGFNEQFF
TGTGCCAGCAGCCAGGGTTTCAATGAGCAGTTCTTC
>once|TRBJ1-5|TRBV14|TRBD1
CASSQPGQRNSNQPQHF
TGTGCCAGCAGCCAGCCGGGACAGCGAAATAGCAATCAGCCCCAGCATTTT
>NA|TRBJ2-3|TRBV18|TRBD2
CASSRGGPTDTQYF
TGTGCCAGCTCACGCGGGGGGCCCACAGATACGCAGTATTTT
>NA|TRBJ2-5|TRBV6-1|TRBD2
CASSGGTSSVETQYF
TGTGCCAGCAGTGGAGGGACTAGCTCGGTCGAGACCCAGTACTTC
>NA|TRBJ1-2|TRBV6-1|NA
CASSRTASYGYTF
TGTGCCAGCAGTCGGACAGCCTCCTATGGCTACACCTTC
>NA|TRBJ2-7|TRBV5-5|TRBD2
CASSPEAGARTYEQYF
TGTGCCAGCAGCCCCGAAGCGGGGGCGAGAACCTACGAGCAGTACTTC
>NA|TRBJ2-3|TRBV4-2|TRBD1
CASSQVLDRLDTQYF
TGTGCCAGCAGCCAAGTATTGGACAGGCTAGATACGCAGTATTTT
>NA|TRBJ2-7|TRBV6-1|TRBD1
CASSRTGSYEQYF
TGTGCCAGCAGTAGGACAGGGTCCTACGAGCAGTACTTC
>few|TRBJ2-3|TRBV10-3|TRBD2
CAISDRMRTSGLTDTQYF
TGTGCCATCAGTGACCGAATGCGGACTAGCGGACTCACAGATACGCAGTATTTT
>NA|TRBJ1-6|TRBV2|TRBD1
CASTPGQRILSSYNSPLHF
TGTGCCAGCACCCCGGGACAGAGGATCTTAAGCTCCTATAATTCACCCCTCCACTTT
>NA|TRBJ1-1|TRBV6-5|NA
CASSYGRGMLNTEAFF
TGTGCCAGCAGTTACGGGCGGGGAATGTTGAACACTGAAGCTTTCTTT
>NA|TRBJ2-2|TRBV4-3|TRBD2
CASSQASGGAIGELFF
TGCGCCAGCAGCCAAGCTAGCGGGGGGGCCATCGGGGAGCTGTTTTTT
>NA|TRBJ2-7|TRBV10-1|TRBD2
CATRTSGSSYEQYF
TGCGCCACCCGGACTAGCGGGAGTTCCTACGAGCAGTACTTC
>few|TRBJ1-2|TRBV30|NA
CAWSTGTVGYGYTF
TGTGCCTGGAGTACAGGGACGGTTGGCTATGGCTACACCTTC
>NA|TRBJ1-2|TRBV28|NA
CASSGSTVNYGYTF
TGTGCCAGCAGCGGATCGACAGTGAACTATGGCTACACCTTC
>NA|TRBJ2-7|TRBV6-1|TRBD1
CASSERTGGFSYEQYF
TGTGCCAGCAGTGAGAGGACAGGGGGTTTTTCCTACGAGCAGTACTTC
>NA|TRBJ2-1|TRBV6-4|TRBD2
CASFKRGGQENEQFF
TGTGCCAGTTTTAAGCGGGGGGGCCAGGAAAATGAGCAGTTCTTC
>NA|TRBJ2-3|TRBV5-1|TRBD2
CASSPSSGTDTQYF
TGCGCCAGCAGCCCTTCTAGCGGAACAGATACGCAGTATTTT
>NA|TRBJ1-1|TRBV7-9|TRBD1
CASTTLGTGEDTEAFF
TGTGCCAGCACCACATTAGGGACAGGGGAGGACACTGAAGCTTTCTTT
>NA|TRBJ1-2|TRBV9|TRBD1
CASSSRTGTNYGYTF
TGTGCCAGCAGCTCGCGGACAGGGACTAACTATGGCTACACCTTC
>NA|TRBJ1-2|TRBV16|TRBD1
CASSFNSGTVNTNYGYTF
TGTGCCAGCAGCTTCAATTCCGGGACAGTAAATACTAACTATGGCTACACCTTC
>once|TRBJ1-5|TRBV18|TRBD1
CASSRQGGQPQHF
TGTGCCAGCTCACGACAGGGCGGCCAGCCCCAGCATTTT
>NA|TRBJ1-6|TRBV28|TRBD1
CATVEGQYNSPLHF
TGTGCCACCGTCGAGGGACAGTATAATTCACCCCTCCACTTT
>NA|TRBJ2-7|TRBV10-3|TRBD1
CAIGTVAYEQYF
TGTGCCATCGGGACAGTGGCATACGAGCAGTACTTC
>NA|TRBJ1-5|TRBV28|NA
CASSFTGTRNQPQHF
TGTGCCAGCAGTTTTACAGGGACCCGCAATCAGCCCCAGCATTTT
>NA|TRBJ2-2|TRBV7-2|TRBD2
CASSLEHSGGLASTGELFF
TGTGCCAGCAGCTTAGAGCATTCCGGGGGACTAGCCTCCACCGGGGAGCTGTTTTTT
>NA|TRBJ2-4|TRBV4-2|NA
CASSQDEEDIQYF
TGTGCCAGCAGCCAAGATGAGGAAGACATTCAGTACTTC
>NA|TRBJ2-3|TRBV9|TRBD2
CASSVGAGGYTDTQYF
TGTGCCAGCAGCGTAGGGGCGGGAGGGTACACAGATACGCAGTATTTT
>NA|TRBJ2-1|TRBV5-8|NA
CASSPGGLNEQFF
TGTGCCAGCAGCCCCGGAGGACTCAATGAGCAGTTCTTC
>NA|TRBJ2-3|TRBV19|TRBD1
CASSDRGTDTQYF
TGTGCCAGTAGTGACAGGGGCACAGATACGCAGTATTTT
>NA|TRBJ2-6|TRBV28|TRBD2
CASSWPGLAGMSSGANVLTF
TGTGCCAGCAGTTGGCCGGGACTAGCGGGGATGAGCTCTGGGGCCAACGTCCTGACTTTC
>NA|TRBJ2-1|TRBV27|NA
CASARDNALGEQFF
TGTGCCAGCGCCCGGGACAATGCGCTTGGTGAGCAGTTCTTC
>few|TRBJ2-2|TRBV14|NA
CASSAGRDVRTGELFF
TGTGCCAGCAGCGCCGGGAGAGATGTGAGAACCGGGGAGCTGTTTTTT
>NA|TRBJ2-1|TRBV29-1|TRBD2
CSVSGGGYNEQFF
TGCAGCGTTAGCGGGGGGGGGTACAATGAGCAGTTCTTC
>NA|TRBJ2-5|TRBV5-4|NA
CASSYQGETQYF
TGTGCCAGCAGCTACCAGGGAGAGACCCAGTACTTC
>NA|TRBJ2-5|TRBV28|TRBD1
CASRPSGTGGSLETQYF
TGTGCCAGCAGACCGTCCGGGACAGGGGGCAGTCTGGAGACCCAGTACTTC
>NA|TRBJ2-3|TRBV6-5|TRBD2
CASSPGGGGIGQYF
TGTGCCAGCAGCCCGGGTGGGGGGGGTATAGGGCAGTATTTT